One T cell receptor (beta chain) is described in this entry. The sample belongs to a study of shared clonotypes between healthy human individuals. Background on the study: Each donor had three CD4 naive, three CD4 memory, two CD8 naive and one CD8 memory plate.

The authors split each subset's genomic DNA evenly across several immunoSEQ plates. Only in-frame clones appear in the TCRdb table, and some are missing; sequencing was by immunoSEQ multiplex PCR. Here the sample spans more than 550,000 clones, about 91% being singletons. In the naive CD8 group, cells lacked CD45RO and were positively selected for CCR7, so terminally differentiated effector memory CD45RA+ cells were left out. Donors, without exception, were Caucasian adults residing in Nashville, Tennessee. V lost 3 bases and J lost 11; bases outside the gene matches: 12. The CDR3 runs to 15 residues. Per germline, CDR1 MGHRA and CDR2 YSYEKL.

Sequencing was carried out using naive CD8+ T cells sorted from blood. The V and J genes are TRBV4-1 and TRBJ2-1, with 8 bases lining up with TRBD2. The sequence was collected from a man aged 25 to 40 in good health. CDR3 in DNA: TGCGCCAGCAGCCAGGAGACTAGCGTGGGCCACCAGCAGTTCTTC. It translates to CASSQETSVGHQQFF.